This T cell receptor beta chain was captured by sequencing in a study of graft-versus-host responses after intestinal transplantation. CDR3 length: 16 amino acids. Germline loops: CDR1 MNHNS, CDR2 SASEGT. V was pared by 2 bases and J by 0 bases, with 11 bases between. Worth noting for this clone: The antigen is unknown.

The data were produced by immunoSEQ multiplex PCR, yet TCRdb's version contains in-frame clones alone and is incomplete. Of some 140,000 clones in the sample, roughly 91% are singletons; the top ten hold roughly 0.2%. Sequenced material: unstimulated CD4+ T cells sorted from spleen or lymph node cells, taken before intestinal transplant. V gene TRBV6-1 combines with J gene TRBJ2-1; TRBD2 might be the D (5 bases). The clonotype originates from a human donor who received an intestinal transplant. The CDR3 DNA sequence: TGTGCCAGCAGTGAACGGCGAGGGAGCTCCTACAATGAGCAGTTCTTC. This sequence encodes CASSERRGSSYNEQFF.